The text below deals with one T cell receptor beta chain. V was clipped by 1 base and J by 3 bases; unmatched bases: 0. The CDR3 has 16 amino acids. Germline V gives CDR1 MGHRA, CDR2 YSYEKL. This record belongs to a study of blood T cell repertoires in COVID-19. Sequencing used immunoSEQ multiplex PCR; TCRdb keeps in-frame clones, though not all of them. The sample includes some 340,000 clones, less than 90% seen only once; the top ten take approximately 5%. Participants' own reports of clinical history determined their cohort assignment. The genes are TRBV4-1 and TRBJ2-1, with TRBD2 identical over 13 bases. Material for sequencing was PBMCs or T cells enriched from blood (not recorded which). The sequence came from a woman in her forties or fifties who had recovered from COVID-19. This CDR3 reads CASSQGLAGGYNEQFF. CDR3 DNA sequence: TGCGCCAGCAGCCAAGGACTAGCGGGGGGCTACAATGAGCAGTTCTTC.